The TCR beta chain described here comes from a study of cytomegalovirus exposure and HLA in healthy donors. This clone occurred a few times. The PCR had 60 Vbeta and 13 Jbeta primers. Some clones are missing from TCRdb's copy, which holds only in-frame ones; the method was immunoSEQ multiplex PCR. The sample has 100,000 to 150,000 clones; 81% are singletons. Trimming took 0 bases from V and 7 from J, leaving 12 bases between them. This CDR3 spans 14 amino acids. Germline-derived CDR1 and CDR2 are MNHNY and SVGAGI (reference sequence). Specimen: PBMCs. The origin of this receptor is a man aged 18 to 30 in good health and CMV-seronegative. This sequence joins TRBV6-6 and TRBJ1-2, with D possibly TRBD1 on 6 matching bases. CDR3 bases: TGTGCCAGCAGTTACTCGATGGGGGCTGGTGGCTACACCTTC. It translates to CASSYSMGAGGYTF.